One sample yielded the 10 T cell receptor beta chains listed below, sequenced in a study of blood T cell repertoires in COVID-19. The table came from immunoSEQ multiplex PCR; TCRdb's copy has only in-frame clones and leaves some out. The table records 170,000 or so clones, approximately 90% of them present only once. The sequencing input was peripheral blood. Every receptor here comes from a man between 18 and 35 years old who had recovered from COVID-19.

The gene calls are TRBV6-5 and TRBJ1-5, with TRBD1 identical over 8 bases. Trimming at V came to 5 bases and at J to 9 bases, leaving 6 bases not matched to a gene. Per the germline V gene, CDR1 is MNHEY and CDR2 is SVGAGI. The CDR3 runs to 13 residues. The CDR3 nucleotides read TGTGCCAGCAGTCCCGGACAGGGCCTGCCCCAGCATTTT. It yields the protein CASSPGQGLPQHF.

V and J are TRBV4-2 and TRBJ2-3; 8 bases are a match to TRBD2. The CDR3 totals 17 residues. V lost 0 bases, J lost 0 bases, and 5 bases stayed unmatched. CDR1 LGHNA and CDR2 YNFKEQ come from the germline V gene. CDR3 in DNA: TGTGCCAGCAGCCAAGAATATAGCGGGAAAAGCACAGATACGCAGTATTTT. Residues: CASSQEYSGKSTDTQYF.

The chain recombines TRBV3-1 (or the pseudogene TRBV3-2) with TRBJ1-5; D may be TRBD1 (6 bases). The V and J ends lost 1 base and 5 bases respectively, with 12 bases between them. The germline gives CDR1 LGHDT, CDR2 YNNKEL (reference sequence). The CDR3 is 15 amino acids. CDR3 sequence (DNA): TGTGCCAGCAGCCAAGGAGGGAGGGGGGATCAGCCCCAGCATTTT. Its translation is CASSQGGRGDQPQHF.

This clone was picked up one time. Germline is not matched at one junction end, which may reflect a read error. The gene calls are TRBV7-7 and TRBJ2-5, with 14 bases that match TRBD2. The CDR3 contains 16 residues. Germline V lookup: CDR1 SSHAT, CDR2 FNYEAQ (reference sequence). The chain's CDR3 is CASSLGLAGAGETQYF. In nucleotides, the CDR3 is TGTGCTAGCAGCTTGGGACTAGCGGGAGCCGGGGAGACCCAGTACTTC. The full variable domain, in which reference TRBV7-7 and TRBJ2-5 provide the parts outside the CDR3, is GAGVSQSPRYKVTKRGQDVTLRCDPISSHATLYWYQQALGQGPEFLTYFNYEAQPDKSGLPSDRFSAERPEGSISTLTIQRTEQRDSAMYRCASSLGLAGAGETQYFGPGTRLLVL.

The chain is built from TRBV28 and TRBJ2-7, with 12 bases that match TRBD1. With V trimmed by 7 bases and J by 5 bases, 9 bases remained unmatched. CDR3 length: 15 amino acids. Germline V CDR1 and CDR2: MDHEN, SYDVKM. The CDR3 region is CASTSGGTGGDEQYF. The CDR3 DNA follows: TGTGCCAGCACCTCGGGCGGGACAGGGGGCGACGAGCAGTACTTC.

The V gene is TRBV4-3, the J gene TRBJ1-4; D might be TRBD1 (5 bases). CDR1 is LGHNA and CDR2 is YSLEER in the germline V gene. The CDR3 is 17 amino acids. V gave up 4 bases and J gave up 0 bases, with 15 bases separating them. Written as DNA, the CDR3 is TGCGCCAGCAGCCGGGAGGACACAAGAGCAACTAATGAAAAACTGTTTTTT. Protein sequence: CASSREDTRATNEKLFF.

This rearrangement joins TRBV7-2 to TRBJ2-1; no clear D. CDR3 size: 12 residues. Germline CDR1 SGHTA, CDR2 FQGNSA. V shed 7 bases and J shed 4 bases, with 8 bases lying between them. DNA of the CDR3: TGTGCCAGCAACGCAGGTTACAATGAGCAGTTCTTC. Amino acids: CASNAGYNEQFF.

V gene TRBV29-1 combines with J gene TRBJ2-7; 10 bases are shared with TRBD2. The germline V gene encodes CDR1 SQVTM and CDR2 ANQGSEA. This CDR3 contains 12 residues. Trimming took 4 bases from V and 4 from J; bases not matched to a gene: 1. The CDR3 sequence is CSVASGSYEQYF. In DNA form, the CDR3 reads TGCAGCGTTGCTAGCGGGAGTTACGAGCAGTACTTC.

The V and J genes are TRBV5-8 and TRBJ1-5; TRBD1 aligns across 7 bases. Germline assignment: CDR1 SGHTS and CDR2 YDEGEE. The ends lost 4 bases at V and 1 base at J; junction bases unmatched: 2. The CDR3 length is 14 residues. CDR3 coding DNA: TGTGCCAGCAGCGTGGACAGGAGCAATCAGCCCCAGCATTTT. Its translation: CASSVDRSNQPQHF.

The chain combines TRBV7-2 with TRBJ2-7, with 11 nucleotides matching TRBD1. Germline V gene data show CDR1 as SGHTA and CDR2 as FQGNSA. V shed 2 bases and J 12 bases; nucleotides not matched to a gene: 15. CDR3 length: 16 amino acids. The CDR3 loop reads CASSLTRDRGNPALYF. CDR3 DNA sequence: TGTGCCAGCAGCTTAACTCGGGACAGGGGGAACCCGGCACTGTACTTC.